The 2 T cell receptor beta chains below all came from one sample that was sequenced in a study of shared T cell receptors in the human thymus. Measured with immunoSEQ multiplex PCR; TCRdb has only the in-frame clones, and not every one. The table lists hundreds of thousands of clones, about 89% of them singletons. This sample was shared with a second study, whose subject was human thymus T cells.

The specimen was thymocytes. Every receptor here comes from a boy younger than two with a congenital heart defect.

This chain joins TRBV9 and TRBJ1-1, with D unclear. From germline, CDR1 is SGDLS and CDR2 YYNGEE. There are 15 residues in the CDR3. The V gene lost 0 bases and the J gene lost 1 base, with 10 bases spanning the gap. CDR3 region: CASSVANLPNTEAFF. The DNA of the CDR3 is TGTGCCAGCAGCGTAGCTAACCTGCCGAACACTGAAGCTTTCTTT. The entire variable domain, with the rest obtained from reference TRBV9 and TRBJ1-1, is as follows: DSGVTQTPKHLITATGQRVTLRCSPRSGDLSVYWYQQSLDQGLQFLIQYYNGEERAKGNILERFSAQQFPDLHSELNLSSLELGDSALYFCASSVANLPNTEAFFGQGTRLTVV.

The V gene is TRBV28, the J gene TRBJ2-4; the D gene is possibly TRBD1 (6 bases). The CDR3 sequence is 14 residues long. Germline-derived CDR1 and CDR2 are MDHEN and SYDVKM. The V and J ends lost 7 bases and 3 bases respectively, with 13 bases between them. The CDR3 here is CASKQTGSKNIQYF. CDR3 sequence (DNA): TGTGCCAGCAAACAAACAGGGAGCAAAAACATTCAGTACTTC.